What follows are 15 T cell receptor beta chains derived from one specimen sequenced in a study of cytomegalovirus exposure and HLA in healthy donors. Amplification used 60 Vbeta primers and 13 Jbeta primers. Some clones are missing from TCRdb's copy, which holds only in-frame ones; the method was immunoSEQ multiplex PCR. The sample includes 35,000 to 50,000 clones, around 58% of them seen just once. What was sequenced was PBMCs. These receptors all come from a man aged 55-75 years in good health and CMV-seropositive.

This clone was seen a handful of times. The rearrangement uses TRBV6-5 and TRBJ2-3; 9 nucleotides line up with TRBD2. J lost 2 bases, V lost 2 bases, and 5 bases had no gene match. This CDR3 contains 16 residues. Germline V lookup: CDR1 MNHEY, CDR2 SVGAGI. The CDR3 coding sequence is TGTGCCAGCAGTTACCGAGCGGGAGGTCACACAGATACGCAGTATTTT. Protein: CASSYRAGGHTDTQYF.

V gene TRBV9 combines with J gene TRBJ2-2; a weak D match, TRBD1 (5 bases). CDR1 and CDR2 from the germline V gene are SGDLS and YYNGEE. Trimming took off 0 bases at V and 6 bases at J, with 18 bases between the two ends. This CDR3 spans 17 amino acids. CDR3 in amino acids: CASSVDIQGRWAGELFF. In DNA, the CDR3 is TGTGCCAGCAGCGTAGATATCCAGGGCAGGTGGGCCGGGGAGCTGTTTTTT.

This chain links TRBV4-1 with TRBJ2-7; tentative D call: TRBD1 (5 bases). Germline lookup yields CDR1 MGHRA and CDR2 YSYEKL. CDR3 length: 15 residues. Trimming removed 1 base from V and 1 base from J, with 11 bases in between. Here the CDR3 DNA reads TGCGCCAGCAGCCAAGGGCTGGACAAGTCCTACGAGCAGTACTTC. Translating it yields CASSQGLDKSYEQYF.

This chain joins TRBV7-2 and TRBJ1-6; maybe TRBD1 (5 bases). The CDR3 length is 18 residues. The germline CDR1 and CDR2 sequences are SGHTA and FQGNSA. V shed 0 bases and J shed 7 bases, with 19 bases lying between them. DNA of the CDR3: TGTGCCAGCAGCTTAGCGGCAAGTATCCAGGGCTCGAATTCACCCCTCCACTTT. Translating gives CASSLAASIQGSNSPLHF.

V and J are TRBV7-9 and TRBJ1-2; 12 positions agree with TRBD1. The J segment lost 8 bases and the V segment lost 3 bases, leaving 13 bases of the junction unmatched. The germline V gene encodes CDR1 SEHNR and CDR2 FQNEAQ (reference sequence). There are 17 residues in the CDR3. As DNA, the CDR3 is TGTGCCAGCAGCTTCTTTACCGGGACAGGGGGCGCGGAGGGCTACACCTTC. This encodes CASSFFTGTGGAEGYTF.

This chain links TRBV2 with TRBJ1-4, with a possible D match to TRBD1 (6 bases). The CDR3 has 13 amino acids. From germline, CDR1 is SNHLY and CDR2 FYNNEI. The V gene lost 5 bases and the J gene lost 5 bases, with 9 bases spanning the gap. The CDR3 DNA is TGTGCCAGCAGTTTGGACAGCAATGAAAAACTGTTTTTT. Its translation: CASSLDSNEKLFF.

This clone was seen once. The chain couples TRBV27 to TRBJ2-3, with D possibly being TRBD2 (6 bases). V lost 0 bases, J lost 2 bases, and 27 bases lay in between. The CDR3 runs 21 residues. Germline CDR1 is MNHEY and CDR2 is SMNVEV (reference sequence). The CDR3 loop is CASSLSPRRFMGEDHTDTQYF. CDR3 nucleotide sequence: TGTGCCAGCAGTTTATCCCCCCGACGTTTCATGGGGGAGGACCACACAGATACGCAGTATTTT.

The CDR3 is CASSPRQGDYGYTF. As DNA, the CDR3 is TGTGCCAGCAGTCCCCGACAGGGGGACTATGGCTACACCTTC. The rearrangement links TRBV27 to TRBJ1-2; 9 bases align to TRBD1. CDR1 and CDR2 from the germline V gene are MNHEY and SMNVEV (reference sequence). The length of the CDR3 is 14 residues. Unmatched junction bases numbered 4, after V lost 5 bases and J lost 3 bases.

In DNA, the CDR3 is TGCAGCGTCAACCCACAGGAGAAGAACACTGAAGCTTTCTTT. It translates to CSVNPQEKNTEAFF. V and J are TRBV29-1 and TRBJ1-1, with D perhaps matching TRBD1 (5 bases). This CDR3 is 14 amino acids long. The germline V and J ends were trimmed by 6 bases and 1 base, with 15 bases remaining between them. The germline V gene encodes CDR1 SQVTM and CDR2 ANQGSEA.

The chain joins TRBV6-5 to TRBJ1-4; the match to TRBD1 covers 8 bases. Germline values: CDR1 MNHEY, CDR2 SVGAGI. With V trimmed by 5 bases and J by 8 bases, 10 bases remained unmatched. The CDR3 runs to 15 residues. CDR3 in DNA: TGTGCCAGCAGTCGCAACAGGGGGGGGTTAGAAAAACTGTTTTTT. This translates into CASSRNRGGLEKLFF.

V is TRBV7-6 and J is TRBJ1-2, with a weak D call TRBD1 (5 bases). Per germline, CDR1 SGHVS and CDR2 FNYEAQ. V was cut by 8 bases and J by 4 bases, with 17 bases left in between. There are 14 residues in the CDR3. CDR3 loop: CASGLQGRPYGYTF. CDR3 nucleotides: TGTGCCAGCGGCCTCCAGGGAAGACCCTATGGCTACACCTTC.

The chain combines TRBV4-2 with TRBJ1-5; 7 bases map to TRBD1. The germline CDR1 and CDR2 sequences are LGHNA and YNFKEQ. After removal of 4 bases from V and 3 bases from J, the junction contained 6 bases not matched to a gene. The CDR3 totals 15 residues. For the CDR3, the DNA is TGTGCCAGCAGCCGAACGACAGGGATCAATCAGCCCCAGCATTTT. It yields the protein CASSRTTGINQPQHF.

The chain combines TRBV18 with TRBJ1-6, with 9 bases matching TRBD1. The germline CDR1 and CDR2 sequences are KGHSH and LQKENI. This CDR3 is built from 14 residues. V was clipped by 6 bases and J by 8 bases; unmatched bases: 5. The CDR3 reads CASSLRTGDSPLHF. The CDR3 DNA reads TGTGCCAGCTCCCTCCGGACAGGGGATTCACCCCTCCACTTT.

CDR3 protein: CASSLWPSNTGELFF. The CDR3 bases are TGTGCCAGCAGCTTATGGCCCTCGAACACCGGGGAGCTGTTTTTT. The rearrangement uses TRBV7-9 and TRBJ2-2; no clear D. Germline-derived CDR1 and CDR2 are SEHNR and FQNEAQ (reference sequence). This CDR3 spans 15 amino acids. V dropped 2 bases and J dropped 0 bases, with 7 bases sitting between them.

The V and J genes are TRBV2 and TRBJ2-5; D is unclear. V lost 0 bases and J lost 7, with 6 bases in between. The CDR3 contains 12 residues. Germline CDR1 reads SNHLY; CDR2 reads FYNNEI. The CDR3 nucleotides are TGTGCCAGCAGTGAAGCTCCCGGGACCCAGTACTTC. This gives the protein CASSEAPGTQYF.